Listed below are T cell receptor beta chains from one sample, sequenced in a study of T cell responses to AZD1222 COVID-19 vaccine. Some clones are missing from TCRdb's copy, which holds only in-frame ones; the method was immunoSEQ multiplex PCR. The repertoire holds about 150,000 clones, approximately 88% seen once, with under 2.5% in the top ten. The sample consisted of peripheral blood, taken on day 0 of AZD1222 vaccination. Receptors were obtained from an adult in good health. Both conserved end residues are part of each CDR3. Fields, in order: V gene, clone size, D gene, J gene, CDR3 DNA, CDR3 protein. D genes are given only for firm matches. Some rows have no size entry. The others give once, few or many, or a class for an expanded clone.

TRBV7-9,-,TRBD1,TRBJ1-2,TGTGCCAGCAGCTTTGGGGACAGCTTATATGGCTACACCTTC,CASSFGDSLYGYTF
TRBV6-1,-,-,TRBJ2-7,TGTGCCAGCAGTGAAGCGGTAAGCGTTCTCTACGAGCAGTACTTC,CASSEAVSVLYEQYF
TRBV6-5,-,-,TRBJ1-4,TGTGCCAGCAAGGAGCGAGGGGCCGAAAAACTGTTTTTT,CASKERGAEKLFF
TRBV28,-,-,TRBJ1-6,TGTGCCAGCAAATGGGGAGGTTCACCCCTCCACTTT,CASKWGGSPLHF
TRBV11-2,once,-,TRBJ2-1,TGTGCCAGCAGCTCCAGAAGGATGGCAGCGGCAGTGGGAAACAATGAGCAGTTCTTC,CASSSRRMAAAVGNNEQFF
TRBV24-1,-,TRBD2,TRBJ2-2,TGTGCCACCAGTGCGACTAGCGGGAGGGGCAGCGGGGAGCTGTTTTTT,CATSATSGRGSGELFF
TRBV6-2/TRBV6-3,-,-,TRBJ1-1,TGTGCCAGCAGCCTACACCCGGTCAGGGATCCCATGAACACTGAAGCTTTCTTT,CASSLHPVRDPMNTEAFF
TRBV30,-,-,TRBJ1-5,TGTGCCTGGAACGCGAGGAAGCCCCAGCATTTT,CAWNARKPQHF
TRBV5-1,-,-,TRBJ2-1,TGCGCCAGCTCGGAGGGGGGCTACAATGAGCAGTTCTTC,CASSEGGYNEQFF
TRBV9,-,TRBD2,TRBJ2-1,TGTGCCAGCCAAGCGGGAGGGACCACAATGGAGCAGTTCTTC,CASQAGGTTMEQFF
TRBV13,-,-,TRBJ2-3,TGTGCCAGCAGCTACTACCGGGACCCCACAGATACGCAGTATTTT,CASSYYRDPTDTQYF
TRBV29-1,-,TRBD2,TRBJ2-2,TGCAGCGTTTACTCCTCGCGGGAGCCCACCGGGGAGCTGTTTTTT,CSVYSSREPTGELFF
TRBV29-1,-,TRBD2,TRBJ2-2,TGCAGCGTTAATACGGGACTAGGGGACCTAGGGGAGCTGTTTTTT,CSVNTGLGDLGELFF
TRBV7-3,-,TRBD2,TRBJ2-1,TGTGCCAGCAGCTTAGTAGCGGGAGTCATCAATGAGCAGTTCTTC,CASSLVAGVINEQFF
TRBV19,-,TRBD1,TRBJ2-3,TGTGCCAGTAGGGACAGGGGCACAGATACGCAGTATTTT,CASRDRGTDTQYF
TRBV29-1,-,-,TRBJ1-2,TGCAGCGCGGGGGATATCGGCGGCTACACCTTC,CSAGDIGGYTF
TRBV5-6,once,TRBD2,TRBJ2-3,TGTGCCAGCAGCTTGGCCCTAGCGGGTGTCACAGATACGCAGTATTTT,CASSLALAGVTDTQYF
TRBV19,few,-,TRBJ2-7,TGTGCCAGTAGTAATACAGGCTCCTACGAGCAGTACTTC,CASSNTGSYEQYF
TRBV30,-,-,TRBJ1-5,TGTGCCTGGAGTAAGAGGGGAGGACAGCCCCAGCATTTT,CAWSKRGGQPQHF
TRBV6-6,-,TRBD1,TRBJ2-2,TGTGCCAGCAGTGCCACAGGGGGCAGGGTTGGCGGGGAGCTGTTTTTT,CASSATGGRVGGELFF
TRBV3-1/TRBV3-2,-,-,TRBJ2-7,TGTGCCAGCAGCCAAGTCCCGGGACTGACATACGAGCAGTACTTC,CASSQVPGLTYEQYF
TRBV3-1/TRBV3-2,-,-,TRBJ2-3,TGTGCCAGCAGCCAAGATCGGCCAGGGCCCACAGATACGCAGTATTTT,CASSQDRPGPTDTQYF
TRBV27,-,-,TRBJ1-1,TGTGCCAGCAGTTTTAAGATGAACACTGAAGCTTTCTTT,CASSFKMNTEAFF
TRBV10-3,-,TRBD2,TRBJ2-7,TGTGCCAGTAGCGGACTAGCGGGTAGCTCCTACGAGCAGTACTTC,CASSGLAGSSYEQYF
TRBV20-1,-,-,TRBJ2-3,TGCAGTGCTAGTGAAACTCCAGCTAGCACAGATACGCAGTATTTT,CSASETPASTDTQYF
TRBV7-9,few,TRBD2,TRBJ2-1,TGTGCCAGCAGCTTGTGGGGGGGTGAGCAGTTCTTC,CASSLWGGEQFF
TRBV27,-,-,TRBJ2-3,TGTGCCAGCAGTAACAACAGGGCCCGCACAGATACGCAGTATTTT,CASSNNRARTDTQYF
TRBV19,-,TRBD1,TRBJ2-7,TGTGCCAGTAGTAAGCGGACCGGGACAGGGGGCCCCGAGCAGTACTTC,CASSKRTGTGGPEQYF
TRBV11-2,-,TRBD1,TRBJ1-4,TGTGCCAGCAGCCTCGGACAGGGAACTAATGAAAAACTGTTTTTT,CASSLGQGTNEKLFF
TRBV19,-,TRBD2,TRBJ2-1,TGTGCCACTAGTCCCAGACGGGTACTAGCGGGAGGAAACGGTGAGCAGTTCTTC,CATSPRRVLAGGNGEQFF
TRBV5-1,-,-,TRBJ2-2,TGCGCCAGCAGCTTGGAGGGCGGGAACACCGGGGAGCTGTTTTTT,CASSLEGGNTGELFF
TRBV7-2,-,-,TRBJ1-4,TGTGCCAGCAGCTTATCTCTCCAGCCCAATGAAAAACTGTTTTTT,CASSLSLQPNEKLFF
TRBV7-9,once,-,TRBJ2-5,TGTGCCGGGTCGAGGGGGAACAAAGAGACCCAGTACTTC,CAGSRGNKETQYF
TRBV7-6,-,TRBD1,TRBJ2-1,TGTGCCAGCAGCTTAATTGGGACAGGGGTCCATGAGCAGTTCTTC,CASSLIGTGVHEQFF
TRBV5-4,-,-,TRBJ1-1,TGTGCCAGCAGCTTGGACGGGGGAGTCTCTGAAGCTTTCTTT,CASSLDGGVSEAFF
TRBV21-1,-,-,TRBJ2-3,TGTGCCAGCAGCAGTGGACTAGCGGGAGGAGGCACAGATACGCAGTATTTT,CASSSGLAGGGTDTQYF
TRBV11-3,-,-,TRBJ2-2,TGTGCCAGCAGCTTGGGGGCACCGGCGCTGTTTTTT,CASSLGAPALFF
TRBV7-8,-,-,TRBJ2-5,TGTGCCAGCAGCGTAGAGTTACGCAAAGGAGAGACCCAGTACTTC,CASSVELRKGETQYF
TRBV28,-,-,TRBJ1-1,TGTGCCAGCAGCGCCGGACTGTACTCGTACACTGAAGCTTTCTTT,CASSAGLYSYTEAFF
TRBV6-1,-,-,TRBJ2-2,TGTGCCAGCAGTGAACTAAGGGGAGCCGGGGAGCTGTTTTTT,CASSELRGAGELFF
TRBV3-1/TRBV3-2,-,-,TRBJ1-2,TGTGCCAGCAGCGATGGGATTATGACAGGAGACTATGGCTACACCTTC,CASSDGIMTGDYGYTF
TRBV28,-,-,TRBJ1-2,TGTGCCAGCAGGGGAGGGCTTAACTATGGCTACACCTTC,CASRGGLNYGYTF
TRBV15,-,TRBD1,TRBJ1-2,TGTGCCACCAGCAGACCATATGGACAGGGCAACTATGGCTACACCTTC,CATSRPYGQGNYGYTF
TRBV11-1,-,-,TRBJ1-2,TGTGCCAGCAGCTTTGGGGGCAACTATGGCTACACCTTC,CASSFGGNYGYTF
TRBV3-1/TRBV3-2,few,-,TRBJ2-2,TGTGCCAGCAGCCAAGTGGGTGGAGCCGGGGAGCTGTTTTTT,CASSQVGGAGELFF
TRBV5-1,once,-,TRBJ1-2,TGCGCCAGCAGCTTCTCCGGGGGCTATGGCTACACCTTC,CASSFSGGYGYTF
TRBV28,-,-,TRBJ2-1,TGTGCCACTACGGAGGGTAGGAATGAGCAGTTCTTC,CATTEGRNEQFF
TRBV19,-,-,TRBJ1-5,TGTGCCAGTAGTATGTGGGCGTTGGTGAGCAATCAGCCCCAGCATTTT,CASSMWALVSNQPQHF
TRBV7-6,-,-,TRBJ1-1,TGTGCCAGCAGCTTAGTTGGACAGCCGAACACTGAAGCTTTCTTT,CASSLVGQPNTEAFF
TRBV6-5,few,TRBD1,TRBJ1-3,TGTGCCGGGGACAGGGGGATTTCTGGAAACACCATATATTTT,CAGDRGISGNTIYF
TRBV4-3,-,-,TRBJ2-3,TGCGCCAGCAGCCCTAAATTAAGCACAGATACGCAGTATTTT,CASSPKLSTDTQYF
TRBV28,-,-,TRBJ1-1,TGTGCCAGCAGTTTGCTTTCGTATGAAGCTTTCTTT,CASSLLSYEAFF